The 14 T cell receptor beta chains listed next were all sequenced from one sample in a study of T-cell reconstitution after alpha-beta-depleted transplantation in children. It was with unique molecular identifiers that the TCRbeta library was prepared. MiXCR was run by TCRdb on the PCR reads, yielding one entry per CDR3 protein. Among under 850,000 distinct CDR3 sequences listed, around 12% were seen once. Sequenced material: PBMCs, taken before TCRalphabeta/CD19-depleted stem cell transplant. The origin of the receptors is a girl aged 2-15 years with congenital amegakaryocytic thrombocytopenia, due to receive a stem cell transplant.

This clonotype was recorded at least ten times. J is TRBJ2-3 and V is TRBV11-1; 14 bases are shared with TRBD2. J lost 3 bases, V lost 4 bases, and 9 bases had no gene match. Germline-derived CDR1 and CDR2 are SGHAT and FQDESV (reference sequence). The CDR3 covers 18 residues. In nucleotides, the CDR3 is TGTGCCAGCAGCTCTAGCCTGGGACTAGCGGGAGATACAGATACGCAGTATTTT. This sequence encodes CASSSSLGLAGDTDTQYF.

Note on this clonotype: It is likely a read error, because the conserved phenylalanine at the end of the CDR3 is missing. V is TRBV10-2 and J is TRBJ1-1; no clear D. CDR1 WSHSY and CDR2 SAAADI come from the germline V gene. CDR3 length: 10 residues. The CDR3, as DNA: TGCGCTACCCGGAACACTGAAGCTTTCCTT. Protein product: CATRNTEAFL.

The chain employs TRBV11-3 and TRBJ2-2; TRBD2 matches 10 bases. CDR3 length: 16 residues. Trimming took 5 bases from V and 4 from J; bases not matched to a gene: 7. Germline V gene sequence: CDR1 SGHNT, CDR2 YENEEA. The CDR3 loop reads CASSPTSGRATGELFF. The CDR3 nucleotides read TGTGCCAGCAGCCCTACGAGCGGGAGGGCCACCGGGGAGCTGTTTTTT.

There are a few counts of this clonotype. This chain links TRBV7-9 with TRBJ2-2, with D tentatively TRBD1 or TRBD2 (6 bases each). Trimming removed 8 bases at V and 1 base at J, with 14 bases between. Looked up from germline, CDR1 is SEHNR and CDR2 is FQNEAQ (reference sequence). CDR3 length equals 15 residues. CDR3 nucleotide sequence: TGTGCCAGCTTCCCTAGGGGGGAGAACACCGGGGAGCTGTTTTTT. This translates into CASFPRGENTGELFF.

This clonotype was seen at least ten times. V gene TRBV12-3 or TRBV12-4 combines with J gene TRBJ2-7, with TRBD2 matching 9 bases. With V trimmed by 5 bases and J by 5 bases, 10 bases remained unmatched. The CDR3 totals 15 residues. CDR3 sequence: CASSPSSGIIDEQYF. As DNA, the CDR3 is TGTGCCAGCAGTCCATCTAGCGGGATCATCGACGAGCAGTACTTC.

This chain joins TRBV5-5 and TRBJ2-5, with D perhaps TRBD1 or TRBD2 (6 bases each). The CDR3 has 17 amino acids. Trimming removed 1 base at V and 2 bases at J, with 18 bases between. The germline V gene encodes CDR1 SGHKS and CDR2 YYEKEE (reference sequence). The CDR3: CASSLNMPGGGQETQYF. The CDR3 DNA is TGTGCCAGCAGCTTGAATATGCCAGGAGGGGGGCAAGAGACCCAGTACTTC.

Ten or more counts support this clonotype. This chain uses TRBV29-1 with TRBJ2-1; 9 bases agree with TRBD2. The CDR3 has 17 amino acids. V trimming: 2 bases; J trimming: 6 bases; junction bases outside the gene matches: 14. Germline V lookup: CDR1 SQVTM, CDR2 ANQGSEA. The DNA of the CDR3 is TGCAGCGTTGAAACAGCTAGCGGGATAGGGGTTAGCAATGAGCAGTTCTTC. Translated, it gives CSVETASGIGVSNEQFF.

This clonotype was seen a handful of times. This chain links TRBV7-3 with TRBJ2-1; TRBD2 matches at 9 bases. This CDR3 region has 15 residues. V gave up 3 bases and J gave up 9 bases; unmatched junction bases: 9. Germline V gives CDR1 SGHTA, CDR2 FQGTGA. CDR3 region: CASSLASGITTEQFF. The CDR3 DNA reads TGTGCCAGCAGCTTGGCTAGCGGGATTACGACTGAGCAGTTCTTC.

V and J are TRBV7-6 and TRBJ2-7; perhaps D is TRBD1 or TRBD2 (6 bases each). Trimming took 2 bases from V and 4 from J, leaving 15 bases between them. The length of the CDR3 is 15 residues. Germline loops: CDR1 SGHVS, CDR2 FNYEAQ. The CDR3 region is CASSLSGGADYEQYF. CDR3 nucleotide sequence: TGTGCCAGCAGCTTATCCGGGGGCGCTGATTACGAGCAGTACTTC.

The table lists this clonotype with many counts. The V call is TRBV6-5, the J call TRBJ1-1; D unclear. The CDR3 totals 12 residues. Germline assignment: CDR1 MNHEY and CDR2 SVGAGI. The ends were cut back, 5 bases at V and 5 bases at J, with 9 bases in the middle. For the CDR3, the DNA is TGTGCCAGCAGTAGAACGCGGACTGAAGCTTTCTTT. Translation gives CASSRTRTEAFF.

Turning to this clonotype: This may come from a read error, since a much larger clone is one base off. The J gene is TRBJ2-2, the V gene TRBV11-2; TRBD1 aligns across 8 bases. This CDR3 is 15 amino acids long. Germline V gives CDR1 SGHAT, CDR2 FQNNGV. The CDR3 coding sequence is TGTGCCAGCAGCTTACAGGGGGCACGGACCGGGGAGCTGTTATTT. Protein sequence: CASSLQGARTGELLF.

This clonotype was recorded many times. This chain links TRBV5-1 with TRBJ2-4; 8 nucleotides agree with TRBD2. The length of the CDR3 is 17 residues. Germline V gives CDR1 SGHRS, CDR2 YFSETQ. Unmatched junction bases numbered 11, after V lost 0 bases and J lost 6 bases. This CDR3 reads CASSLVLATRGGNIQYF. Here the CDR3 DNA reads TGCGCCAGCAGCTTGGTCCTAGCCACCCGGGGGGGAAACATTCAGTACTTC.

This clonotype has just a few counts. The chain employs TRBV7-9 and TRBJ2-7; D not resolved. The germline V gene has CDR1 SEHNR and CDR2 FQNEAQ (reference sequence). The CDR3 spans 13 residues. V lost 3 bases to trimming and J lost 3 bases, with 9 bases between them. The CDR3 coding sequence is TGTGCCAGCAGCTTGCCCCTGCACTACGAGCAGTACTTC. It is translated as CASSLPLHYEQYF.

V gene TRBV20-1 combines with J gene TRBJ2-7; no firm D call. CDR1 DFQATT and CDR2 SNEGSKA come from the germline V gene (reference sequence). Trimming pared 0 bases from V and 3 bases from J, leaving 12 bases between. The length of the CDR3 is 14 residues. CDR3 sequence: CSAREGSEGYEQYF. The DNA of the CDR3 is TGCAGTGCTAGAGAAGGCTCCGAAGGCTACGAGCAGTACTTC.